This entry features one TCR beta chain sequence. The target antigen is unknown. TCRdb re-analysed the 5' RACE reads in MiXCR, keeping a single row per CDR3 protein. The sample has approximately 350,000 distinct CDR3 sequences, roughly 14% seen once; the top ten hold around 1%. This sample was taken from a study of CD8 T cells in ankylosing spondylitis. General study findings and limits: As for the disease-linked clones, they showed a CD8+ phenotype and occurred at relatively low frequencies in peripheral blood. About 8 highly homologous variants made up a TCR beta motif that seemed to typify ankylosing spondylitis blood.

V shed 2 bases, J shed 10 bases, and the junction held 11 bases outside the gene matches. The length of the CDR3 is 15 residues. Germline CDR1 SGHKS, CDR2 YYEKEE (reference sequence). This sequence joins TRBV5-5 and TRBJ1-5, with 8 bases identical to TRBD1. The TCR originated in a male donor with ankylosing spondylitis or in good health (not recorded which). Sequencing was done on a sample of blood, either unsorted or a sorted T cell fraction (not recorded which). CDR3 region: CASSFQGAREIPQHF. The CDR3, as DNA: TGTGCCAGCAGCTTTCAGGGGGCGAGGGAAATTCCCCAGCATTTT.